This TCR beta chain was sequenced in a study of blood T cell repertoires in COVID-19. Study details: Acute-phase and convalescent COVID-19 samples originated in the United States, Italy and Spain. Sample material is recorded as cDNA or gDNA derived from T cells, B-cell-depleted T cells, or PBMCs.

In this sample, this clone turned up once. One end of the junction fails to match germline, which may point to a read error. Some clones are missing from TCRdb's copy, which holds only in-frame ones; the method was immunoSEQ multiplex PCR. In the table there are approximately 300,000 clones, 80% to 90% of which are singletons. This CDR3 region has 17 residues. Per the germline V gene, CDR1 is SSHAT and CDR2 is FNYEAQ (reference sequence). Sequenced: peripheral blood. The clonotype comes from a man between 18 and 35 years old who had recovered from COVID-19. This chain connects TRBV7-7 to TRBJ2-2, with a tentative D call TRBD1 (6 bases). The CDR3 loop is CASSVYGGQGTTGELFF. The CDR3 region has the DNA TGTGCTAGCAGCGTATATGGGGGACAAGGGACCACCGGGGAGCTGTTTTTT.